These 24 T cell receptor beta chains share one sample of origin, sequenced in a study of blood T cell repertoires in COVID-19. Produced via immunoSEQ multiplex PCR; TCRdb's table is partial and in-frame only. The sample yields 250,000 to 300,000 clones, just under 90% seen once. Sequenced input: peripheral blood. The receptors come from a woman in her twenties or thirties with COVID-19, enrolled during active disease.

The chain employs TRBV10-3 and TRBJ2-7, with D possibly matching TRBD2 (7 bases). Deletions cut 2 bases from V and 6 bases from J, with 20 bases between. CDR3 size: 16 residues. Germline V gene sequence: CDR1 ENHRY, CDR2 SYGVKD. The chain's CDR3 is CAISEGGAGEGSEQYF. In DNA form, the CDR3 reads TGTGCCATCAGTGAGGGAGGGGCAGGGGAGGGGTCCGAGCAGTACTTC.

The DNA of the CDR3 is TGTGCCAGCTCACCGGGACTAGCGGGGGTGGGTGAGCAGTTCTTC. This codes for CASSPGLAGVGEQFF. The V and J genes are TRBV18 and TRBJ2-1; 14 bases map to TRBD2. The length of the CDR3 is 15 residues. Trimming cost V 3 bases and J 9 bases; bases outside gene matches: 4. Per germline, CDR1 KGHSH and CDR2 LQKENI.

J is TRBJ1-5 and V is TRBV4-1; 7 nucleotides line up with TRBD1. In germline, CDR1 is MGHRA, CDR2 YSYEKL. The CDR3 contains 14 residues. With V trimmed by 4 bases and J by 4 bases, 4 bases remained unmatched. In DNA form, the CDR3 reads TGCGCCAGCAGCCGAGGGACAGATAATCAGCCCCAGCATTTT. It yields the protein CASSRGTDNQPQHF.

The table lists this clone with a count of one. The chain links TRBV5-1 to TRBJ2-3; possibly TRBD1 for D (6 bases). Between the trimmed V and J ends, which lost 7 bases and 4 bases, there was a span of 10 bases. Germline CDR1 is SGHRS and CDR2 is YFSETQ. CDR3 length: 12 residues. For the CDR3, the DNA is TGCGCCAGCGGTACAGGGTCAGATACGCAGTATTTT. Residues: CASGTGSDTQYF.

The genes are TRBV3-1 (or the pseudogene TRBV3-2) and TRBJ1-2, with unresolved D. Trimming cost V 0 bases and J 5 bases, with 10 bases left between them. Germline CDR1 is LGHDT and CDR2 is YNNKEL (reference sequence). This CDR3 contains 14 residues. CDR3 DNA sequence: TGTGCCAGCAGCCAAGATACCCCAGTATATGGCTACACCTTC. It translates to CASSQDTPVYGYTF.

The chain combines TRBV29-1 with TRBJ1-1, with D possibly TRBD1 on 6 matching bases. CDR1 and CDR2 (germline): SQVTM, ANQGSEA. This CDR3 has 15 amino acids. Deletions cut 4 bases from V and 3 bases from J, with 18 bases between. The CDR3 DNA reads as TGCAGCGTTGGGAGGGGGGGGATTTTGGACACTGAAGCTTTCTTT. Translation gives CSVGRGGILDTEAFF.

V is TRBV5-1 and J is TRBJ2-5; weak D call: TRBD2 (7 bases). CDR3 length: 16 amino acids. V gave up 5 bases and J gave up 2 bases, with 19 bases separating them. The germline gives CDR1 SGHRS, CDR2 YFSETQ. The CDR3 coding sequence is TGCGCCAGCAGAGAAACGGGGGGCCTGGCACAAGAGACCCAGTACTTC. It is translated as CASRETGGLAQETQYF.

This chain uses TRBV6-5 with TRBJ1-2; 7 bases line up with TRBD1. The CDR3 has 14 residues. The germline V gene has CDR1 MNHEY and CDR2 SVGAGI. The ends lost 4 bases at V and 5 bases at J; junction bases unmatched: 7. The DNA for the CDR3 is TGTGCCAGCAGTTTGGTGACAGGGAAGTATGGCTACACCTTC. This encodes CASSLVTGKYGYTF.

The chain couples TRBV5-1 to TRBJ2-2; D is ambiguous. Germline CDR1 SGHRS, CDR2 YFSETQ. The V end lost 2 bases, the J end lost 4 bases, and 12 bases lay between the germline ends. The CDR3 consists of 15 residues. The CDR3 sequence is CASSFSVGATGELFF. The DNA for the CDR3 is TGCGCCAGCAGCTTCTCGGTCGGAGCCACCGGGGAGCTGTTTTTT.

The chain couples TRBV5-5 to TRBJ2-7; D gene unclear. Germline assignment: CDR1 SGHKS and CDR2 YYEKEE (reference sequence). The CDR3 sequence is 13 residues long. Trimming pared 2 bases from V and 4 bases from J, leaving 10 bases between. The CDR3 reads CASSLRVKYEQYF. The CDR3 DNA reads TGTGCCAGCAGCTTACGGGTGAAGTACGAGCAGTACTTC.

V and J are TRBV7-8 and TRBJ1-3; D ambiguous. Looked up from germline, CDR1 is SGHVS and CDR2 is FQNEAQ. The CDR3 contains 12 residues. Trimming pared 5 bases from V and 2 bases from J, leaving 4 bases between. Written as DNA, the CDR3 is TGTGCCAGCAGCCCGGCTGGAAACACCATATATTTT. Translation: CASSPAGNTIYF.

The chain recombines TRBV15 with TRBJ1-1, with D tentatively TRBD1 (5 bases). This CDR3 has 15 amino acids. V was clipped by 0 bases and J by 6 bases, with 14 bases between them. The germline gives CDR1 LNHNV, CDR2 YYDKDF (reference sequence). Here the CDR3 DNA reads TGTGCCACCAGCAGAGATCTTGGGGGAGGGGCTGAAGCTTTCTTT. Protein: CATSRDLGGGAEAFF. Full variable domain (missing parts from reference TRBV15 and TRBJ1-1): DAMVIQNPRYQVTQFGKPVTLSCSQTLNHNVMYWYQQKSSQAPKLLFHYYDKDFNNEADTPDNFQSRRPNTSFCFLDIRSPGLGDTAMYLCATSRDLGGGAEAFFGQGTRLTVV.

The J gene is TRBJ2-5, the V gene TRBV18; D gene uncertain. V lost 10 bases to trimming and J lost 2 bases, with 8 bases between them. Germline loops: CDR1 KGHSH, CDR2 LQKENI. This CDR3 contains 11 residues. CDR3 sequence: CATYQQETQYF. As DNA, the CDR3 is TGTGCCACTTATCAGCAAGAGACCCAGTACTTC.

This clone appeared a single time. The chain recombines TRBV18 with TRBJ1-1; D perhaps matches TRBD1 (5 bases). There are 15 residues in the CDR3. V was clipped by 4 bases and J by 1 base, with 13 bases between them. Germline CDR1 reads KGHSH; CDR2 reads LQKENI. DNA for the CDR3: TGTGCCAGCTCACGGGGGGGGATGGAGAACACTGAAGCTTTCTTT. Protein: CASSRGGMENTEAFF.

CDR3 bases: TGTGCCAGCAGTCTCGATGGCGGCAGTTCGAACTCACCCCTCCACTTT. It translates to CASSLDGGSSNSPLHF. The V gene is TRBV2, the J gene TRBJ1-6; D gene ambiguous. CDR3 size: 16 residues. Per germline, CDR1 SNHLY and CDR2 FYNNEI. The V gene lost 5 bases and the J gene lost 10 bases, with 21 bases spanning the gap.

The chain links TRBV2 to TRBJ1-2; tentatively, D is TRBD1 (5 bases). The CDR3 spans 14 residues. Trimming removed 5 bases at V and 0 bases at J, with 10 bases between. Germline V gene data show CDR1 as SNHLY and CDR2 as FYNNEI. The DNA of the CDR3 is TGTGCCAGCAGTCTCCAGGGCACTAACTATGGCTACACCTTC. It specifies CASSLQGTNYGYTF.

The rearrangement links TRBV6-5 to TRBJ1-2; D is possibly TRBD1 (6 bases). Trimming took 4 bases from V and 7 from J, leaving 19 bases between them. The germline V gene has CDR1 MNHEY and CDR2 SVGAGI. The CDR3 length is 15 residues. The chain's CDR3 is CASSSITDSSPGYTF. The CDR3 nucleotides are TGTGCCAGCAGTTCGATTACGGACAGTTCCCCTGGCTACACCTTC.

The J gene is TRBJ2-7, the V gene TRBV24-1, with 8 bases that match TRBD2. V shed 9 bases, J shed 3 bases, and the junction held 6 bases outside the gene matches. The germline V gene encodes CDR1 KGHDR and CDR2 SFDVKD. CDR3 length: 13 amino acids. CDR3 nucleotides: TGTGCCACCTCGGGGGGGGCAGGCTACGAGCAGTACTTC. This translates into CATSGGAGYEQYF.

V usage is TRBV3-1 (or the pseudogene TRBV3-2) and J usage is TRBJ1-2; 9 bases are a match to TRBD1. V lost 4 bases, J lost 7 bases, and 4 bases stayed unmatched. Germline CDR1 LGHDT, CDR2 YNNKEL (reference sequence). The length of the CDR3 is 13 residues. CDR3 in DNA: TGTGCCAGCAGCCGGGACAGGGAGGGTGGCTACACCTTC. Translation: CASSRDREGGYTF.

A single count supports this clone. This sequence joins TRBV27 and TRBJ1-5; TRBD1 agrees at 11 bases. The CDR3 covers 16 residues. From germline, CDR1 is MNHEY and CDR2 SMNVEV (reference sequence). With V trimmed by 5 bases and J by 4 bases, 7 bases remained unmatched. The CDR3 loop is CASSGTGTGGNQPQHF. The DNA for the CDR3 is TGTGCCAGCAGTGGTACCGGGACAGGGGGAAATCAGCCCCAGCATTTT.

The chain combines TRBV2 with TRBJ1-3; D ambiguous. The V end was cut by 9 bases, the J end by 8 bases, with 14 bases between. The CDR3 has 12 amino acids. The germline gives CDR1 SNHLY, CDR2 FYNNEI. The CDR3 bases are TGTGCCAGTGCGAGGGAATCCGACACCATATATTTT. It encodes CASARESDTIYF.

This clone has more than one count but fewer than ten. The CDR3 bases are TGTGCCAGCGGCGAGGCCGCAACCTATGGCTACACCTTC. The encoded protein is CASGEAATYGYTF. The V call is TRBV5-5, the J call TRBJ1-2; D not certain. The V gene lost 7 bases and the J gene lost 4 bases, with 14 bases spanning the gap. The CDR3 length is 13 residues. CDR1 is SGHKS and CDR2 is YYEKEE in the germline V gene (reference sequence).

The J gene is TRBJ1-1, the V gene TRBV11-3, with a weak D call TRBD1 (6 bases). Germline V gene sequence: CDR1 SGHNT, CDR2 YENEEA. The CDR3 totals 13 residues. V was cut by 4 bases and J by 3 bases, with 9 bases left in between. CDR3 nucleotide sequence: TGTGCCAGCAGCTCCACAGGGTACACTGAAGCTTTCTTT. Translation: CASSSTGYTEAFF.

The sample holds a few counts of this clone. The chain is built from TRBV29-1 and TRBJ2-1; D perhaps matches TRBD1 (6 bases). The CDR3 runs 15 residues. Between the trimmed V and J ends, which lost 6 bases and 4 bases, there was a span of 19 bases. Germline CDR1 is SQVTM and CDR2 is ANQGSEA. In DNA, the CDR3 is TGCAGCGTCCCAGGGGCAGGGGTAAAATACAATGAGCAGTTCTTC. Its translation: CSVPGAGVKYNEQFF.